The 27 T cell receptor beta chains given below trace back to one sample, sequenced in a study of blood T cells in healthy people across ages. A second PCR of 7 to 11 cycles used a sample-barcoded 5' primer and a J-beta primer mix. MiXCR was run by TCRdb on the 5' RACE reads, yielding one entry per CDR3 protein. The table shows about 730,000 distinct CDR3 sequences, with roughly 41% occurring only once. The sequenced sample was blood. Receptors were obtained from a woman in her sixties or seventies in good health.

The rearrangement uses TRBV6-2 or TRBV6-3 and TRBJ1-5, with D perhaps matching TRBD1 (5 bases). Germline V lookup: CDR1 MNHEY, CDR2 SVGEGT. V was pared by 2 bases and J by 3 bases, with 8 bases between. This CDR3 comprises 14 residues. In DNA, the CDR3 is TGTGCCAGCAGTTACACAGGTTTCAATCAGCCCCAGCATTTT. It is translated as CASSYTGFNQPQHF.

This clonotype was seen only a few times. The chain is built from TRBV7-9 and TRBJ2-3; D assignment may be TRBD1 or TRBD2 (5 bases each). The CDR3 loop spans 14 amino acids. Germline-derived CDR1 and CDR2 are SEHNR and FQNEAQ (reference sequence). V lost 5 bases to trimming and J lost 2 bases, with 11 bases between them. The CDR3 DNA follows: TGTGCCAGCAGCCCTCAGGGAGTCACAGATACGCAGTATTTT. It translates to CASSPQGVTDTQYF.

Points on this clonotype: A much larger clone is a single base away; this may be a read error. The rearrangement uses TRBV27 and TRBJ2-1, with TRBD2 matching over 7 bases. Germline CDR1 reads MNHEY; CDR2 reads SMNVEV (reference sequence). The CDR3 length is 15 residues. Germline trimming cut 8 bases from V and 0 bases from J; bases unmatched to any gene: 7. CDR3 loop: CASRRGGSSYNEQFF. The CDR3 DNA reads TGTGCCAGCCGCCGGGGAGGGAGCTCCTACAATGAGCAGTTCTTC.

This clonotype turned up a few times. The V call is TRBV6-5, the J call TRBJ1-6; no clear D gene. V was clipped by 2 bases and J by 5 bases, with 4 bases between them. The germline V gene has CDR1 MNHEY and CDR2 SVGAGI. CDR3 length equals 13 residues. The CDR3 DNA sequence: TGTGCCAGCAGTTACGACAATAATTCACCCCTCCACTTT. Its protein product is CASSYDNNSPLHF.

This clonotype was seen a few times. The rearrangement uses TRBV5-1 and TRBJ2-7; tentative D call: TRBD1 (5 bases). V shed 0 bases and J shed 3 bases, with 13 bases lying between them. CDR3 size: 15 residues. Germline lookup yields CDR1 SGHRS and CDR2 YFSETQ. CDR3 coding DNA: TGCGCCAGCAGCTTGGACCAGGGTTGGGTCTACGAGCAGTACTTC. Amino acids: CASSLDQGWVYEQYF. The full variable domain, rest sourced from reference TRBV5-1 and TRBJ2-7, is KAGVTQTPRYLIKTRGQQVTLSCSPISGHRSVSWYQQTPGQGLQFLFEYFSETQRNKGNFPGRFSGRQFSNSRSEMNVSTLELGDSALYLCASSLDQGWVYEQYFGPGTRLTVT.

This clonotype was recorded a few times. The chain is built from TRBV15 and TRBJ2-1; TRBD2 is a possible D gene (5 bases). V was cut by 1 base and J by 0 bases, with 13 bases left in between. The CDR3 runs 17 residues. Germline CDR1 LNHNV, CDR2 YYDKDF (reference sequence). The CDR3 reads CATSRAKFAGSYNEQFF. CDR3 sequence (DNA): TGTGCCACCAGCAGAGCCAAATTCGCGGGCTCCTACAATGAGCAGTTCTTC. Filled out from reference TRBV15 and TRBJ2-1, the complete variable domain reads DAMVIQNPRYQVTQFGKPVTLSCSQTLNHNVMYWYQQKSSQAPKLLFHYYDKDFNNEADTPDNFQSRRPNTSFCFLDIRSPGLGDTAMYLCATSRAKFAGSYNEQFFGPGTRLTVL.

This clonotype was detected many times. CDR3 DNA sequence: TGTGCCAGCAGCTTACGTTCCCCCGGGACAGGGGGGTACAATGAGCAGTTCTTC. Translating gives CASSLRSPGTGGYNEQFF. This sequence joins TRBV11-1 and TRBJ2-1, with 11 bases lining up with TRBD1. The germline V gene encodes CDR1 SGHAT and CDR2 FQDESV (reference sequence). This CDR3 has 18 residues. V shed 2 bases and J 4 bases; nucleotides not matched to a gene: 10.

The rearrangement joins TRBV2 to TRBJ2-5; D unclear. Germline V lookup: CDR1 SNHLY, CDR2 FYNNEI. V shed 3 bases and J shed 5 bases, with 10 bases lying between them. The CDR3 covers 13 residues. CDR3 loop: CASSESDLETQYF. The DNA of the CDR3 is TGTGCCAGCAGTGAGTCGGACCTTGAGACCCAGTACTTC.

This clonotype was counted between two and nine times. The CDR3 here is CSADLPGSNIQYF. Written as DNA, the CDR3 is TGCAGTGCTGACCTTCCGGGCAGCAACATTCAGTACTTC. The chain employs TRBV20-1 and TRBJ2-4; D unclear. Trimming took 5 bases from V and 7 from J, leaving 15 bases between them. Germline V gives CDR1 DFQATT, CDR2 SNEGSKA (reference sequence). This CDR3 contains 13 residues.

Concerning this clonotype: This could be a read error, since a much larger clone is one nucleotide away. This sequence joins TRBV29-1 and TRBJ2-7; D tentatively reads TRBD1 or TRBD2 (6 bases each). The better agreement between TRBJ2-5 and the DNA end casts doubt on the J call. CDR1 SQVTM and CDR2 ANQGSEA come from the germline V gene. The CDR3 covers 13 residues. The CDR3 sequence: CSVEDWRGETQYF. Written as DNA, the CDR3 is TGCAGCGTTGAAGATTGGAGGGGGGAGACCCAGTACTTC.

This clonotype was found a few times. The genes are TRBV5-1 and TRBJ2-7; TRBD1 is a possible D gene (7 bases). This CDR3 has 14 amino acids. The V end was cut by 1 base, the J end by 5 bases, with 13 bases between. Looked up from germline, CDR1 is SGHRS and CDR2 is YFSETQ. CDR3 sequence reads: CASSLRQGGDEQYF. For the CDR3, the DNA is TGCGCCAGCAGCTTGCGGCAGGGGGGCGACGAGCAGTACTTC.

This clonotype was counted only a few times. V gene TRBV25-1 combines with J gene TRBJ2-4, with 8 nucleotides matching TRBD1. CDR1 is MGHDK and CDR2 is SYGVNS in the germline V gene. The CDR3 totals 16 residues. After removal of 3 bases from V and 13 bases from J, the junction contained 17 bases not matched to a gene. CDR3 in amino acids: CASSDTDRGGRGEQYF. CDR3 DNA sequence: TGTGCCAGCAGTGACACCGACAGGGGAGGTCGAGGTGAGCAGTACTTC.

This clonotype occurred a few times. The chain uses TRBV21-1 and TRBJ1-2. TRBV21-1 is labeled a pseudogene. This CDR3 spans 16 amino acids. The CDR3 nucleotides read TGTGCCAGCAGCACAAGCTTACCCAGGCTTAACTATGGCTACACCTTC. It encodes CASSTSLPRLNYGYTF.

This clonotype was seen a handful of times. The chain employs TRBV11-1 and TRBJ2-7; D perhaps matches TRBD2 (6 bases). V was shortened by 5 bases and J by 0 bases, with 14 bases between the two germline ends. Germline V lookup: CDR1 SGHAT, CDR2 FQDESV (reference sequence). The CDR3 consists of 15 residues. CDR3 in amino acids: CASSGPGLYSYEQYF. In DNA, the CDR3 is TGTGCCAGCAGCGGTCCGGGACTGTACTCCTACGAGCAGTACTTC.

This chain links TRBV6-4 with TRBJ1-6; possibly TRBD1 for D (6 bases). This CDR3 comprises 16 residues. Trimming stripped 0 bases from V and 4 bases from J, with 10 bases between. The germline V gene encodes CDR1 MRHNA and CDR2 SNTAGT. In DNA, the CDR3 is TGTGCCAGCAGTGACTCTACAGGGACTTATAATTCACCCCTCCACTTT. Protein product: CASSDSTGTYNSPLHF.

The gene calls are TRBV20-1 and TRBJ2-3; TRBD2 matches 12 bases. This CDR3 contains 14 residues. Germline V gene lookup returns CDR1 DFQATT and CDR2 SNEGSKA (reference sequence). The trim removed 3 bases at V and 7 bases at J, leaving 5 bases unmatched. The CDR3 nucleotides are TGCAGTGCTAGTCGGACTAGCGGGACCTATACGCAGTATTTT. Protein sequence: CSASRTSGTYTQYF.

The chain has TRBV6-2 or TRBV6-3 and TRBJ1-4, with D maybe TRBD1 (6 bases). Deletions cut 6 bases from V and 6 bases from J, with 11 bases between. Germline lookup yields CDR1 MNHEY and CDR2 SVGEGT. The length of the CDR3 is 13 residues. CDR3 in DNA: TGTGCCAGCAGAAGGCACAGGGATGAAAAACTGTTTTTT. Protein: CASRRHRDEKLFF.

The J gene is TRBJ2-5, the V gene TRBV12-3 or TRBV12-4; TRBD1 aligns across 10 bases. J gave up 5 bases and V 7 bases, and 10 bases lay outside the gene matches. The CDR3 consists of 15 residues. The CDR3 nucleotides are TGTGCCAGCACCCCGGACAGGGGGAGGTGGGAGACCCAGTACTTC. The encoded protein is CASTPDRGRWETQYF.

CDR3 nucleotides: TGTGCCAGCAGCCAAGGGGGCGAGGGTTCCTACAATGAGCAGTTCTTC. This encodes CASSQGGEGSYNEQFF. The chain uses TRBV14 and TRBJ2-1; possibly TRBD1 or TRBD2 for D (5 bases each). Germline CDR1 reads SGHDN; CDR2 reads FVKESK. CDR3 size: 16 residues. The V gene lost 1 base and the J gene lost 1 base, with 11 bases spanning the gap.

Only a few counts were recorded for this clonotype. The CDR3 DNA reads as TGTGCCAGCAGCGTCGCAGCTAACTATGGCTACACCTTC. Translated, it gives CASSVAANYGYTF. The rearrangement uses TRBV11-2 and TRBJ1-2, with unresolved D. This CDR3 is 13 amino acids long. Germline CDR1 and CDR2: SGHAT and FQNNGV. The ends were cut back, 5 bases at V and 0 bases at J, with 7 bases in the middle.

This sequence joins TRBV3-1 and TRBJ1-5; D gene unclear. Trimming removed 0 bases at V and 7 bases at J, with 7 bases between. CDR3 length: 13 residues. In germline, CDR1 is LGHDT, CDR2 YNNKEL (reference sequence). CDR3 nucleotide sequence: TGTGCCAGCAGCCAAGAGGAGCGCCAGCCCCAGCATTTT. It encodes CASSQEERQPQHF.

The gene calls are TRBV11-3 and TRBJ2-1; tentative D call: TRBD2 (5 bases). Germline V CDR1 and CDR2: SGHNT, YENEEA. The length of the CDR3 is 15 residues. V was trimmed by 2 bases and J by 5 bases, leaving 13 bases between them. The CDR3 spells CASSLMASRNNEQFF. DNA for the CDR3: TGTGCCAGCAGCTTAATGGCTAGCCGTAACAATGAGCAGTTCTTC.

This clonotype is a singleton in its sample. This chain connects TRBV20-1 to TRBJ2-7; 7 bases align to TRBD1. V lost 5 bases to trimming and J lost 5 bases; unmatched junction nucleotides: 18. The germline V gene encodes CDR1 DFQATT and CDR2 SNEGSKA (reference sequence). The length of the CDR3 is 16 residues. The CDR3: CSAETGHTGTIDEQYF. The CDR3 DNA reads as TGCAGTGCTGAGACAGGGCACACGGGGACAATCGACGAGCAGTACTTC.

Concerning this clonotype itself: A much more abundant neighbour one base away suggests this may be a read error. CDR3 DNA sequence: TGCAGCGTTGAAGATCGTGTCCGGGGGGCCAACGTCCTGACTTTC. Amino acids: CSVEDRVRGANVLTF. The chain has TRBV29-1 and TRBJ2-6; D is uncertain. Per germline, CDR1 SQVTM and CDR2 ANQGSEA. The CDR3 is 15 amino acids. Trimming pared 0 bases from V and 4 bases from J, leaving 10 bases between.

The rearrangement links TRBV6-5 to TRBJ2-5; TRBD2 matches at 7 bases. The ends lost 6 bases at V and 1 base at J; junction bases unmatched: 5. CDR3 length: 14 residues. Germline V gene sequence: CDR1 MNHEY, CDR2 SVGAGI. The CDR3 DNA sequence: TGTGCCAGCAGGTGGGACTACCTCCAAGAGACCCAGTACTTC. Its protein is CASRWDYLQETQYF.

This chain links TRBV4-3 with TRBJ2-3, with D possibly being TRBD1 or TRBD2 (6 bases each). The CDR3 length is 16 residues. CDR1 is LGHNA, CDR2 YSLEER, per germline. The ends were cut back, 3 bases at V and 1 base at J, with 14 bases in the middle. The CDR3 reads CASSHLGGQRTDTQYF. The CDR3 DNA reads TGCGCCAGCAGCCACCTTGGGGGGCAGCGCACAGATACGCAGTATTTT.

The chain recombines TRBV5-6 with TRBJ2-5; TRBD1 matches at 7 bases. V dropped 4 bases and J dropped 11; count of bases not matched to a gene: 17. Germline CDR1 and CDR2: SGHDT and YYEEEE. The CDR3 extends over 15 amino acids. The CDR3 loop is CASSPWDSDLREQYF. The CDR3 nucleotides read TGTGCCAGCAGCCCATGGGACAGCGACTTGAGGGAGCAGTACTTC.